One sample yielded the 2 T cell receptor beta chains listed below, sequenced in a study of T cells in Graves' hyperthyroidism and ophthalmopathy. Amplified TCR beta CDR3 regions derived from RNA transcripts. RT-PCR in the first round (using the HTBI primer set) targeted the TCR CDR3. TCRdb reanalysed the multiplex PCR reads using MiXCR and keeps one entry per CDR3 protein. Of roughly 510,000 distinct CDR3 sequences detected, 40% to 50% appear once; the ten largest clones hold 44%. Sequences were obtained from peripheral blood or thyroid tissue (not recorded which). These receptors came from an adult woman with Graves' disease, either hyperthyroidism or ophthalmopathy (not recorded which).

This clonotype was counted many times. The germline gene is not matched at one end of the junction; a read error may be the cause. This chain links TRBV5-1 with TRBJ1-6; D gene uncertain. This CDR3 region has 13 residues. CDR1 is SGHRS and CDR2 is YFSETQ in the germline V gene. The CDR3 loop is CASSLERNSPLHF. DNA of the CDR3: TGTGCCAGCAGTTTAGAGAGAAATTCACCCCTCCACTTT.

Remarks on this clonotype: Germline and junction disagree at one end, which may indicate a read error. The genes are TRBV7-8 and TRBJ2-6; TRBD1 agrees at 7 bases. Germline CDR1 and CDR2: SGHVS and FQNEAQ. The CDR3 has 14 amino acids. The CDR3 bases are TGTGCCAGCAGCTTAAACGAGGGGGCAGGCACTGAAGCTTTC. It codes for CASSLNEGAGTEAF.